Below are 28 T cell receptor beta chains sequenced from a single sample in a study of post-analysis software for immune sequencing data. Unique molecular identifiers were carried by the TCR beta cDNA libraries. TCRdb reprocessed the PCR reads via MiXCR and lists one record per CDR3 protein. The sample includes fewer than 900,000 distinct CDR3 sequences, around 46% of them seen just once. Findings and caveats of the study: Roughly 5 TRBV segments, TRBV5-6, TRBV5-1 and TRBV20-1 among them, were found more frequent in patients than controls.

No antigens are known for them. Sequencing was performed on blood. Receptors were obtained from a girl under 18 with multiple sclerosis.

This chain joins TRBV7-9 and TRBJ1-2; a weak D match, TRBD1 (5 bases). The CDR3 contains 14 residues. Trimming removed 4 bases from V and 2 bases from J, with 11 bases in between. Germline V gene lookup returns CDR1 SEHNR and CDR2 FQNEAQ (reference sequence). DNA of the CDR3: TGTGCCAGCAGCTCGGGGGGGAGGAACTATGGCTACACCTTC. It codes for CASSSGGRNYGYTF.

The chain joins TRBV20-1 to TRBJ2-5; the match to TRBD2 covers 11 bases. The J call is in doubt because the DNA end fits TRBJ2-7 better. The CDR3 spans 14 residues. The germline CDR1 and CDR2 sequences are DFQATT and SNEGSKA (reference sequence). The CDR3 loop reads CSARGLAELYEQYF. CDR3 nucleotides: TGCAGTGCTAGGGGACTAGCGGAGCTCTACGAGCAGTACTTC.

There are a few counts of this clonotype. The chain carries TRBV4-1 and TRBJ2-7; D not resolved. CDR1 is MGHRA, CDR2 YSYEKL, per germline. CDR3 length equals 13 residues. V dropped 0 bases and J dropped 5 bases, with 8 bases sitting between them. CDR3 sequence: CASSQDGVHEQYF. The CDR3 DNA reads as TGCGCCAGCAGCCAAGATGGGGTTCACGAGCAGTACTTC.

This clonotype occurred once. The chain combines TRBV6-5 with TRBJ1-1, with a possible D match to TRBD1 (6 bases). Trimming stripped 6 bases from V and 5 bases from J, with 19 bases between. The CDR3 length is 15 residues. Germline CDR1 MNHEY, CDR2 SVGAGI. As DNA, the CDR3 is TGTGCCAGCAGCCGACGACAGGTCCAGAGGACTGAAGCTTTCTTT. Protein: CASSRRQVQRTEAFF.

Regarding this clonotype: Its ends do not fully match the called genes, so a read error is possible. This chain connects TRBV27 to TRBJ2-5; 7 nucleotides agree with TRBD1. The DNA end lines up better with TRBJ2-7; the J call may be wrong. Germline CDR1 reads MNHEY; CDR2 reads SMNVEV (reference sequence). This CDR3 is built from 15 residues. The CDR3 nucleotides read TGTGCCAGCAGCTTATCTCCCAGGGGGTTGAGCGAGCAGTACTTC. This codes for CASSLSPRGLSEQYF.

The gene calls are TRBV7-2 and TRBJ2-6; 7 bases match TRBD1. The junction had 5 bases not matched to a gene; V was cut back by 2 bases and J by 4 bases. The germline gives CDR1 SGHTA, CDR2 FQGNSA. This CDR3 comprises 16 residues. CDR3 region: CASSLNRGPGANVLTF. CDR3 coding DNA: TGTGCCAGCAGCTTAAACAGGGGACCCGGGGCCAACGTCCTGACTTTC.

The chain links TRBV20-1 to TRBJ2-1; D unclear. Per the germline V gene, CDR1 is DFQATT and CDR2 is SNEGSKA (reference sequence). The CDR3 sequence is 16 residues long. Trimming pared 5 bases from V and 6 bases from J, leaving 23 bases between. Written as DNA, the CDR3 is TGCAGTGCTCCCCGTCCTCGGGCGCCCAGAGCCAATGAGCAGTTCTTC. Its translation is CSAPRPRAPRANEQFF.

The V and J genes are TRBV3-1 and TRBJ1-2; a possible D gene is TRBD1 (5 bases). V was clipped by 2 bases and J by 4 bases, with 11 bases between them. CDR1 is LGHDT and CDR2 is YNNKEL in the germline V gene (reference sequence). CDR3 length: 14 residues. The DNA of the CDR3 is TGTGCCAGCAGCCAATTGGGGCAGGTCTATGGCTACACCTTC. As protein: CASSQLGQVYGYTF.

V and J are TRBV28 and TRBJ2-5, with D perhaps TRBD2 (6 bases). The V gene lost 7 bases and the J gene lost 2 bases, with 14 bases spanning the gap. CDR1 and CDR2 (germline): MDHEN, SYDVKM. There are 14 residues in the CDR3. The CDR3 coding sequence is TGTGCCAGCAACCCCCCTGGAGGGCAAGAGACCCAGTACTTC. This sequence encodes CASNPPGGQETQYF.

This rearrangement joins TRBV5-1 to TRBJ2-5, with 8 positions matching TRBD2. The germline V gene has CDR1 SGHRS and CDR2 YFSETQ. Losses at the gene ends were 0 bases for V and 0 bases for J; bases not matched to a gene: 4. This CDR3 comprises 16 residues. CDR3 bases: TGCGCCAGCAGCTTGGTAGTAGCGGGATACCAAGAGACCCAGTACTTC. Amino acid sequence: CASSLVVAGYQETQYF. The entire variable domain, with the rest obtained from reference TRBV5-1 and TRBJ2-5, is as follows: KAGVTQTPRYLIKTRGQQVTLSCSPISGHRSVSWYQQTPGQGLQFLFEYFSETQRNKGNFPGRFSGRQFSNSRSEMNVSTLELGDSALYLCASSLVVAGYQETQYFGPGTRLLVL.

This clonotype is a singleton in its sample. This chain links TRBV14 with TRBJ2-2; TRBD2 might be the D (5 bases). V dropped 3 bases and J dropped 6 bases, with 11 bases sitting between them. The CDR3 length is 14 residues. Germline CDR1 and CDR2: SGHDN and FVKESK. For the CDR3, the DNA is TGTGCCAGCAGCCACCGGGGTCTTGCCGGGGAGCTGTTTTTT. It codes for CASSHRGLAGELFF.

V and J are TRBV20-1 and TRBJ2-7; D gene uncertain. Germline CDR1 is DFQATT and CDR2 is SNEGSKA (reference sequence). Trimming removed 3 bases at V and 4 bases at J, with 22 bases between. The CDR3 runs to 16 residues. The CDR3 loop is CSASPPGGVIGYEQYF. DNA for the CDR3: TGCAGTGCTAGCCCCCCGGGCGGCGTTATTGGTTACGAGCAGTACTTC.

In this sample, this clonotype turned up many times. The chain is built from TRBV5-1 and TRBJ2-5; D may be TRBD1 (6 bases). Germline CDR1 SGHRS, CDR2 YFSETQ. CDR3 length equals 13 residues. The V gene lost 2 bases and the J gene lost 2 bases, with 7 bases spanning the gap. The CDR3 region has the DNA TGCGCCAGCAGCTTCGACAGGCAAGAGACCCAGTACTTC. It translates to CASSFDRQETQYF.

The J gene is TRBJ2-5, the V gene TRBV20-1; perhaps TRBD2 as D (7 bases). Trimming removed 3 bases from V and 5 bases from J, with 16 bases in between. Germline values: CDR1 DFQATT, CDR2 SNEGSKA (reference sequence). The CDR3 has 14 residues. The DNA for the CDR3 is TGCAGTGCTAGTCGCGCGGAGGGGGGGGAGACCCAGTACTTC. It specifies CSASRAEGGETQYF.

The V call is TRBV5-1, the J call TRBJ1-2, with D maybe TRBD1 (6 bases). CDR3 length: 13 amino acids. V gave up 4 bases and J gave up 3 bases, with 10 bases separating them. Germline lookup yields CDR1 SGHRS and CDR2 YFSETQ. CDR3: CASSRQVDYGYTF. In DNA, the CDR3 is TGCGCCAGCAGCCGACAGGTGGACTATGGCTACACCTTC.

Concerning this clonotype: A much larger clone differs by one base, so this may be a read error. The rearrangement joins TRBV5-5 to TRBJ2-5, with a possible D match to TRBD1 (5 bases). This CDR3 spans 15 amino acids. CDR1 and CDR2 from the germline V gene are SGHKS and YYEKEE (reference sequence). CDR3 in DNA: TGTGCCAGCAGCTTATCAGGGTTTTCCCAAGAGACCCGGTACTTC. Encoded protein: CASSLSGFSQETRYF.

This chain joins TRBV7-8 and TRBJ2-5; 7 bases match TRBD1. V shed 8 bases, J shed 0 bases, and the junction held 3 bases outside the gene matches. In germline, CDR1 is SGHVS, CDR2 FQNEAQ. This CDR3 is built from 13 residues. CDR3 sequence: CASGRGYQETQYF. The CDR3 coding sequence is TGTGCCAGCGGCAGGGGGTACCAAGAGACCCAGTACTTC.

The chain uses TRBV28 and TRBJ1-2, with 8 bases matching TRBD1. The CDR3 contains 14 residues. CDR1 is MDHEN and CDR2 is SYDVKM in the germline V gene. Trimming removed 8 bases from V and 3 bases from J; junction bases left unmatched: 8. Here the CDR3 DNA reads TGTGCCAGCGATCAGGGGGCCCAACACTATGGCTACACCTTC. This gives the protein CASDQGAQHYGYTF.

The chain is built from TRBV9 and TRBJ1-1; a possible D gene is TRBD1 (5 bases). Trimming shortened V by 0 bases and J by 4 bases, and 13 bases separated the two germline ends. Germline assignment: CDR1 SGDLS and CDR2 YYNGEE. The CDR3 runs to 15 residues. The chain's CDR3 is CASSVATGGSTEAFF. Here the CDR3 DNA reads TGTGCCAGCAGCGTAGCTACGGGGGGGAGCACTGAAGCTTTCTTT.

The J gene is TRBJ2-7, the V gene TRBV7-3; D is unresolved. V was trimmed by 1 base and J by 4 bases, leaving 26 bases between them. The CDR3 loop spans 19 amino acids. The germline gives CDR1 SGHTA, CDR2 FQGTGA. In DNA, the CDR3 is TGTGCCAGCAGCTTAAGCACTGGAACGTGGGCAGATACTTTATACGAGCAGTACTTC. The encoded protein is CASSLSTGTWADTLYEQYF.

The sample holds a few counts of this clonotype. V and J are TRBV12-5 and TRBJ2-7, with unresolved D. The CDR3 totals 12 residues. CDR1 and CDR2 from the germline V gene are LGHNT and FRNRAP. V was clipped by 6 bases and J by 10 bases, with 16 bases between them. The CDR3 DNA follows: TGTGCTAGTGGCCGAGACCCCCAGCCCCAGTACTTC. Encoded protein: CASGRDPQPQYF.

This chain joins TRBV7-9 and TRBJ2-1, with 7 bases that match TRBD2. The V gene end was trimmed by 6 bases and the J gene end by 3 bases; junction bases not matched to a gene: 8. CDR3 size: 15 residues. The germline V gene encodes CDR1 SEHNR and CDR2 FQNEAQ (reference sequence). DNA for the CDR3: TGTGCCAGCAGTCCTCTAGCGGAACTCTACAATGAGCAGTTCTTC. Encoded protein: CASSPLAELYNEQFF.

The rearrangement uses TRBV10-3 and TRBJ2-1; 14 positions agree with TRBD2. Germline values: CDR1 ENHRY, CDR2 SYGVKD. The CDR3 loop spans 15 amino acids. V shed 5 bases, J shed 6 bases, and the junction held 3 bases outside the gene matches. The CDR3, as DNA: TGTGCCATCAGTATGGGACTAGCGGGGGCCAATGAGCAGTTCTTC. Translation gives CAISMGLAGANEQFF.

V usage is TRBV10-3 and J usage is TRBJ1-2; D perhaps matches TRBD1 (6 bases). The V end was cut by 4 bases, the J end by 7 bases, with 7 bases between. This CDR3 is built from 11 residues. Germline loops: CDR1 ENHRY, CDR2 SYGVKD. CDR3 residues: CAISVGAGYTF. CDR3 nucleotides: TGTGCCATCAGTGTGGGGGCTGGCTACACCTTC.

This clonotype has just a few counts. This sequence joins TRBV7-8 and TRBJ2-7, with D maybe TRBD2 (5 bases). V lost 5 bases and J lost 5, with 10 bases in between. The CDR3 length is 12 residues. Germline lookup yields CDR1 SGHVS and CDR2 FQNEAQ. The CDR3 spells CASSPEADEQYF. The CDR3 nucleotides are TGTGCCAGCAGCCCGGAGGCCGACGAGCAGTACTTC. Variable domain in full (rest from reference TRBV7-8 and TRBJ2-7): GAGVSQSPRYKVAKRGQDVALRCDPISGHVSLFWYQQALGQGPEFLTYFQNEAQLDKSGLPSDRFFAERPEGSVSTLKIQRTQQEDSAVYLCASSPEADEQYFGPGTRLTVT.

This sequence joins TRBV9 and TRBJ2-1; D possibly corresponds to TRBD2 (5 bases). Germline V gene sequence: CDR1 SGDLS, CDR2 YYNGEE. V was shortened by 0 bases and J by 4 bases, with 11 bases between the two germline ends. The CDR3 contains 15 residues. CDR3 region: CASSVEGSAYNEQFF. CDR3 DNA sequence: TGTGCCAGCAGCGTAGAGGGTAGCGCATACAATGAGCAGTTCTTC.

The V gene is TRBV12-3 or TRBV12-4, the J gene TRBJ1-5; 7 bases agree with TRBD1. V shed 1 base and J 6 bases; nucleotides not matched to a gene: 3. This CDR3 contains 14 residues. The DNA of the CDR3 is TGTGCCAGCAGTTTAGTAGGGGGCGGTCAGCCCCAGCATTTT. Its translation: CASSLVGGGQPQHF.

The chain has TRBV2 and TRBJ2-3, with TRBD2 matching 8 bases. With V trimmed by 3 bases and J by 1 base, 9 bases remained unmatched. Germline V gene data show CDR1 as SNHLY and CDR2 as FYNNEI. The CDR3 is made up of 17 amino acids. The CDR3, as DNA: TGTGCCAGCAGTGACGGGAGACTAGCGTTACGCACAGATACGCAGTATTTT. It is translated as CASSDGRLALRTDTQYF.